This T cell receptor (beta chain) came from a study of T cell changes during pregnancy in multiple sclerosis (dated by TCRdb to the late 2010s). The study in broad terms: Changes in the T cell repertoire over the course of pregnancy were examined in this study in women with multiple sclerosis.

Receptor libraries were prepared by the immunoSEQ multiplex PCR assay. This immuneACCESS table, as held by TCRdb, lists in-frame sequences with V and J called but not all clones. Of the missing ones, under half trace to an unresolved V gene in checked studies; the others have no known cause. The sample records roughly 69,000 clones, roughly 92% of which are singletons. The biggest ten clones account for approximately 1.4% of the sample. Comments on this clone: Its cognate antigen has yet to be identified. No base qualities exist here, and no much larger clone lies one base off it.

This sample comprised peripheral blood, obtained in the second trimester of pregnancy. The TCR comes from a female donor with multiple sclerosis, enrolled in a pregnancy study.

The CDR3 in this case is CASSDQAGTGGPTDTQYF. The DNA sequence is as follows: TGTGCCAGCAGTGACCAGGCCGGGACAGGGGGTCCCACAGATACGCAGTATTTT. The chain uses TRBV25-1 and TRBJ2-3; 11 of the junction bases match TRBD1. From its cysteine to its phenylalanine, the CDR3 spans 18 amino acids. Solely the CDR3 DNA is kept, with 54 bases framed from the first base. CDR1 and CDR2 were assigned from the germline V gene as MGHDK and SYGVNS. From V the trimming removes 3 bases and from J it removes 2 bases, while the gene matches leave 10 bases of the junction unaccounted for.